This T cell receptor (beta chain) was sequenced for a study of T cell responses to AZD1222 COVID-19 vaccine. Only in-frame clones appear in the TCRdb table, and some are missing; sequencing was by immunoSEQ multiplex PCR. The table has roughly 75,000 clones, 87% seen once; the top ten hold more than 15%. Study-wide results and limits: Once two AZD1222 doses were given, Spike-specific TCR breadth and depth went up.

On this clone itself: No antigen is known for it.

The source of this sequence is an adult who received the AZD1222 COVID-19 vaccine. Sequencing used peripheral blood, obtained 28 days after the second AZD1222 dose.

The chain's CDR3 is CASSLGSGSGEKLFF. In DNA form, the CDR3 reads TGCGCCAGCAGCTTGGGGTCAGGGTCCGGTGAAAAACTGTTTTTT. The gene calls are TRBV5-1 and TRBJ1-4; D may be TRBD1 (5 bases). The length of the CDR3 is 15 residues. The germline V gene has CDR1 SGHRS and CDR2 YFSETQ. Between the trimmed V and J ends, which lost 0 bases and 7 bases, there was a span of 13 bases.